Listed below are T cell receptor beta chains from one sample, sequenced in a study of blood T cells in healthy people across ages. MiXCR, applied by TCRdb to the 5' RACE reads, yields one record per CDR3 protein. The table shows 1,300,000 or so distinct CDR3 sequences, with around 59% occurring only once. Input material: blood. These receptors originate from a young man in good health. Each CDR3 is given with its conserved first and last residue. A D gene is named only where the DNA matches it firmly.

j_call,v_call,d_call,cdr3_aa
TRBJ2-7,TRBV4-1,NA,CASSQDPQGEDEQYF
TRBJ2-2,TRBV15,NA,CATSRLSTGELFF
TRBJ2-5,TRBV29-1,NA,CSASSPLFETQYF
TRBJ1-2,TRBV4-3,NA,CASSQAPTPTNYGYTF
TRBJ2-7,TRBV6-1,NA,CASSVDILYEQYF
TRBJ2-5,TRBV27,TRBD2,CASSSLAAQETQYF
TRBJ2-1,TRBV29-1,TRBD2,CSVEAGGSYNEQFF
TRBJ2-5,TRBV9,NA,CASSARDSLAQETQYF
TRBJ2-1,TRBV7-6,NA,CASSLVGQVNEQFF
TRBJ2-7,TRBV2,NA,CASSEQGIQYF
TRBJ2-1,TRBV15,NA,CATSRENLDEQFF
NA,TRBV4-1,NA,CASSQDRRSGRREQYF
TRBJ2-5,TRBV12-3/TRBV12-4,NA,CAPGDGRQETQYF
TRBJ2-5,TRBV4-1,TRBD2,CASSQIGGANPETQYF
TRBJ2-5,TRBV27,TRBD2,CASRGTSSETQYF
TRBJ1-1,TRBV6-6,TRBD1,CASSYPDRGTEAFF
TRBJ2-7,TRBV2,NA,CASKVQSSSYEQYF
TRBJ2-5,TRBV3-1,NA,CASSQTSWETQYF
TRBJ1-6,TRBV6-2/TRBV6-3,TRBD1,CASSYPTGDYNSPLHF
TRBJ1-2,TRBV4-3,NA,CASSQDRRGHGYTF
TRBJ2-5,TRBV20-1,NA,CSASGLGGQETQYF
NA,TRBV2,TRBD2,CASSFSGTWYEQYF